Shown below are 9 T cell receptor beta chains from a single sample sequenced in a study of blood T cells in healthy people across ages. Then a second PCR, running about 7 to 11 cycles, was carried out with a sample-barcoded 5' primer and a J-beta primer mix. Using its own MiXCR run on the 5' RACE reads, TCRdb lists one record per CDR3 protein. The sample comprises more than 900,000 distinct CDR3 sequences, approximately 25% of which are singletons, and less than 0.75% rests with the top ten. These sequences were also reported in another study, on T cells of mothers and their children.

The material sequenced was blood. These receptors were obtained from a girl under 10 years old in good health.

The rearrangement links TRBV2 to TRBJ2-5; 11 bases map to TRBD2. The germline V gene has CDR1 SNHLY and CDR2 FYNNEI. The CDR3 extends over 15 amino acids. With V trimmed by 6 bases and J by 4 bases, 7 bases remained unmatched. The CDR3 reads CASSAALAGGETQYF. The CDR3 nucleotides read TGTGCCAGCAGCGCAGCCCTAGCGGGAGGAGAGACCCAGTACTTC.

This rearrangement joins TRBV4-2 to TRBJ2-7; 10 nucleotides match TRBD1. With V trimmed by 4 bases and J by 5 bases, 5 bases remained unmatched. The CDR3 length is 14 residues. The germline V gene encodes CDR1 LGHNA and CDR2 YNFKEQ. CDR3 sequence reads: CASSPGQGLDEQYF. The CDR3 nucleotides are TGTGCCAGCAGCCCGGGACAGGGGCTCGACGAGCAGTACTTC.

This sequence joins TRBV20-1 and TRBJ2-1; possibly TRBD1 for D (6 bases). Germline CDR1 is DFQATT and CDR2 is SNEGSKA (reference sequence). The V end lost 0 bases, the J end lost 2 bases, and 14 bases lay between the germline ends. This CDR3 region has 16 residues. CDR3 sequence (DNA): TGCAGTGCTAGAGACCGTCGTAGGGGGACCTACAATGAGCAGTTCTTC. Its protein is CSARDRRRGTYNEQFF.

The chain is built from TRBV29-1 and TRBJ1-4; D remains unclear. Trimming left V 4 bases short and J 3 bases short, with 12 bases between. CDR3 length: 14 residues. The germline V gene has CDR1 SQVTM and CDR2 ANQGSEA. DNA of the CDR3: TGCAGCGTTGGAGGAGGGATGGCTAATGAAAAACTGTTTTTT. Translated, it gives CSVGGGMANEKLFF.

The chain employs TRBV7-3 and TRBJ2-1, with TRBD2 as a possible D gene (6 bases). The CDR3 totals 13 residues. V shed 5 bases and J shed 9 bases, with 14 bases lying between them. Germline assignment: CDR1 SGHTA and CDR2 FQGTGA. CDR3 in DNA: TGTGCCAGCAGCGCATTGACTAGTTCTGAGCAGTTCTTC. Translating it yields CASSALTSSEQFF.

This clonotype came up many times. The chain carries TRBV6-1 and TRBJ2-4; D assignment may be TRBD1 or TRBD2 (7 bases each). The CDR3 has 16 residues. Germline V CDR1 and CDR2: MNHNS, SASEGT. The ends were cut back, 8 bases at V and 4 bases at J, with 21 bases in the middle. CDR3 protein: CASYRGDREGKNIQYF. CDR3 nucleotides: TGTGCCAGCTACAGAGGTGACAGGGAGGGGAAAAACATTCAGTACTTC.

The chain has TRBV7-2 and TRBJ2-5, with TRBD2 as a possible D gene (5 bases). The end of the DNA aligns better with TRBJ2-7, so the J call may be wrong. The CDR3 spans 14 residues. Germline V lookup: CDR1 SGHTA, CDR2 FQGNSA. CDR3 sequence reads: CASSLHGLPYEQYF. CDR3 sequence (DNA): TGTGCCAGCAGCTTACATGGACTCCCCTACGAGCAGTACTTC.

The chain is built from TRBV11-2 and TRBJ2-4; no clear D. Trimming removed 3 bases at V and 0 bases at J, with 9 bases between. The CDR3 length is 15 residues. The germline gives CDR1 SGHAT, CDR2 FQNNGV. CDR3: CASSLSNLAKNIQYF. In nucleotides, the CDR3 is TGTGCCAGCAGCTTGAGTAATTTAGCCAAAAACATTCAGTACTTC.

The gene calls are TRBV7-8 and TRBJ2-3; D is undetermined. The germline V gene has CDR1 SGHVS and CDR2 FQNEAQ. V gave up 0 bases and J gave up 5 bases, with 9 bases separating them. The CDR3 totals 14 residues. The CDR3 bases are TGTGCCAGCAGCTTAGCGCCGGGTGAAGATACGCAGTATTTT. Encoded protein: CASSLAPGEDTQYF.